The 23 T cell receptor beta chains presented below share a single source sample, sequenced in a study of T-cell memory formation after mild COVID-19. A single record per CDR3 protein comes from TCRdb applying MiXCR to the 5' RACE reads. The sample records 500,000 to 650,000 distinct CDR3 sequences, roughly 22% being singletons. Source material: PBMCs or a T cell subset sorted from them (not recorded which). The receptors come from an adult woman who had mild COVID-19 (a few samples of this study predate the infection). Cell type and time point are not known.

CDR3 sequence: CSVGGGTIYEQYF. CDR3 in DNA: TGCAGCGTCGGTGGTGGGACTATCTACGAGCAGTACTTC. V and J are TRBV29-1 and TRBJ2-7, with 7 bases that match TRBD2. Trimming cost V 6 bases and J 3 bases; bases outside gene matches: 8. The CDR3 runs 13 residues. From germline, CDR1 is SQVTM and CDR2 ANQGSEA.

This clonotype has just a few counts. The V gene is TRBV18, the J gene TRBJ1-2; 8 positions match TRBD1. Germline values: CDR1 KGHSH, CDR2 LQKENI. CDR3 length: 12 amino acids. V lost 1 base, J lost 13 bases, and 5 bases stayed unmatched. Here the CDR3 DNA reads TGTGCCAGCTCACCACAGGACAGGGTGGTCACCTTC. It specifies CASSPQDRVVTF.

This clonotype has just one count. Here the CDR3 reads CASSLGVVNEQYF. The CDR3 DNA sequence: TGTGCCAGCAGCTTAGGCGTTGTAAACGAGCAGTACTTC. The V call is TRBV7-8, the J call TRBJ2-7; D is unresolved. Trimming left V 1 base short and J 5 bases short, with 9 bases between. This CDR3 region has 13 residues. The germline V gene has CDR1 SGHVS and CDR2 FQNEAQ.

The chain has TRBV5-1 and TRBJ2-6, with D unresolved. The ends were cut back, 2 bases at V and 0 bases at J, with 12 bases in the middle. From germline, CDR1 is SGHRS and CDR2 YFSETQ. The CDR3 is made up of 17 amino acids. CDR3 amino acids: CASSLAIDGSGANVLTF. In DNA form, the CDR3 reads TGCGCCAGCAGCTTAGCCATCGACGGCTCTGGGGCCAACGTCCTGACTTTC.

The chain links TRBV15 to TRBJ1-2; 7 nucleotides align to TRBD1. V gave up 0 bases and J gave up 6 bases; unmatched junction bases: 10. Germline CDR1 reads LNHNV; CDR2 reads YYDKDF (reference sequence). The CDR3 consists of 16 residues. This CDR3 reads CATSRDRTGAGNGYTF. Written as DNA, the CDR3 is TGTGCCACCAGCAGAGATCGTACAGGGGCAGGGAATGGCTACACCTTC.

This clonotype has just a few counts. The chain carries TRBV18 and TRBJ2-2; a possible D gene is TRBD1 (7 bases). CDR1 KGHSH and CDR2 LQKENI come from the germline V gene. The CDR3 has 16 amino acids. The V and J ends lost 2 bases and 2 bases respectively, with 12 bases between them. In nucleotides, the CDR3 is TGTGCCAGCTCACCAAGACAGGGAGGCAACACCGGGGAGCTGTTTTTT. Translated, it gives CASSPRQGGNTGELFF.

V and J are TRBV7-6 and TRBJ2-2; D gene uncertain. Germline V gene data show CDR1 as SGHVS and CDR2 as FNYEAQ. The CDR3 length is 15 residues. Trimming took 5 bases from V and 2 from J, leaving 12 bases between them. CDR3 residues: CASSPQTTNTGELFF. In DNA form, the CDR3 reads TGTGCCAGCAGCCCGCAAACTACAAACACCGGGGAGCTGTTTTTT.

The sample holds many counts of this clonotype. V and J are TRBV12-3 or TRBV12-4 and TRBJ2-2; 10 bases align to TRBD2. The CDR3 loop spans 15 amino acids. The J segment lost 7 bases and the V segment lost 3 bases, leaving 5 bases of the junction unmatched. This CDR3 is CASSFLTSGVGELFF. In DNA, the CDR3 is TGTGCCAGCAGTTTTCTTACTAGCGGGGTCGGGGAGCTGTTTTTT.

This clonotype was seen a few times. This rearrangement joins TRBV15 to TRBJ2-3, with 11 bases that match TRBD2. V shed 0 bases and J 4 bases; nucleotides not matched to a gene: 6. CDR3 size: 17 residues. CDR1 is LNHNV, CDR2 YYDKDF, per germline (reference sequence). The CDR3 bases are TGTGCCACCAGCAGAGAATTTAGCGGGGGGGCCGCAGATACGCAGTATTTT. Translation gives CATSREFSGGAADTQYF.

This clonotype has ten or more counts. The chain recombines TRBV4-2 with TRBJ2-5; D unresolved. Looked up from germline, CDR1 is LGHNA and CDR2 is YNFKEQ. V was shortened by 0 bases and J by 5 bases, with 10 bases between the two germline ends. The CDR3 runs 14 residues. CDR3 nucleotide sequence: TGTGCCAGCAGCCAAGACACTATGGTGGAGACCCAGTACTTC. This gives the protein CASSQDTMVETQYF.

The V gene is TRBV18, the J gene TRBJ1-6; D call uncertain. From germline, CDR1 is KGHSH and CDR2 LQKENI. Trimming took 6 bases from V and 10 from J, leaving 16 bases between them. CDR3 length: 14 amino acids. The CDR3 region is CASSSSDQGSPLHF. The DNA of the CDR3 is TGTGCCAGCTCGTCCTCGGACCAAGGATCACCCCTCCACTTT.

This clonotype was seen only a few times. The rearrangement uses TRBV5-1 and TRBJ2-3, with 7 nucleotides matching TRBD2. The CDR3 runs to 16 residues. V lost 0 bases to trimming and J lost 3 bases; unmatched junction nucleotides: 7. Germline V lookup: CDR1 SGHRS, CDR2 YFSETQ. In DNA form, the CDR3 reads TGCGCCAGCAGCTTGGATGACTGGGAGGGAACAGATACGCAGTATTTT. Amino acids: CASSLDDWEGTDTQYF.

In this sample, this clonotype turned up a few times. The J gene is TRBJ2-2, the V gene TRBV14, with a tentative D call TRBD2 (6 bases). Germline CDR1 and CDR2: SGHDN and FVKESK. V lost 2 bases to trimming and J lost 4 bases, with 8 bases between them. This CDR3 is built from 14 residues. The DNA of the CDR3 is TGTGCCAGCAGCCAAATGGGGGGCACCGGGGAGCTGTTTTTT. Translation gives CASSQMGGTGELFF.

The J gene is TRBJ2-7, the V gene TRBV7-2; D is undetermined. V lost 1 base to trimming and J lost 4 bases, with 11 bases between them. The CDR3 is 14 residues long. CDR1 is SGHTA and CDR2 is FQGNSA in the germline V gene. The CDR3 spells CASSLEDPLYEQYF. In DNA form, the CDR3 reads TGTGCCAGCAGCTTAGAGGACCCGTTATACGAGCAGTACTTC.

The CDR3 reads CASSGGTSNYEQYF. The DNA of the CDR3 is TGTGCCAGCAGCGGGGGGACTAGCAACTACGAGCAGTACTTC. This sequence joins TRBV9 and TRBJ2-7; 9 bases fit TRBD2. J gave up 3 bases and V 3 bases, and 4 bases lay outside the gene matches. The germline gives CDR1 SGDLS, CDR2 YYNGEE. There are 14 residues in the CDR3.

The chain carries TRBV9 and TRBJ2-5; D is ambiguous. From germline, CDR1 is SGDLS and CDR2 YYNGEE. The CDR3 runs to 13 residues. V lost 0 bases and J lost 5, with 8 bases in between. The CDR3 reads CASSVGRWETQYF. In DNA, the CDR3 is TGTGCCAGCAGCGTAGGACGGTGGGAGACCCAGTACTTC.

There are a few counts of this clonotype. The chain uses TRBV7-9 and TRBJ2-7, with 11 positions matching TRBD2. The CDR3 has 16 residues. J was trimmed by 3 bases and V by 4 bases; bases with no gene match: 8. CDR1 and CDR2 from the germline V gene are SEHNR and FQNEAQ (reference sequence). The CDR3 nucleotides are TGTGCCAGCAGCTCGTTTCTTGGACTAGCGGGCTACGAGCAGTACTTC. Translated, it gives CASSSFLGLAGYEQYF. Full variable domain (missing parts from reference TRBV7-9 and TRBJ2-7): DTGVSQNPRHKITKRGQNVTFRCDPISEHNRLYWYRQTLGQGPEFLTYFQNEAQLEKSRLLSDRFSAERPKGSFSTLEIQRTEQGDSAMYLCASSSFLGLAGYEQYFGPGTRLTVT.

The V and J genes are TRBV29-1 and TRBJ1-1, with 8 bases lining up with TRBD1. With V trimmed by 1 base and J by 1 base, 14 bases remained unmatched. The CDR3 runs 18 residues. Germline CDR1 reads SQVTM; CDR2 reads ANQGSEA. The CDR3 DNA reads as TGCAGCGTTGAAGTAAGGTCCCCAGACAGGGGTTGGAACACTGAAGCTTTCTTT. Protein sequence: CSVEVRSPDRGWNTEAFF.

This chain connects TRBV9 to TRBJ2-7; TRBD1 agrees at 9 bases. This CDR3 has 15 residues. The V segment lost 3 bases and the J segment 2 bases; nucleotides outside the gene matches: 6. Germline loops: CDR1 SGDLS, CDR2 YYNGEE. The CDR3 protein is CASSGSGTGPYEQYF. CDR3 DNA: TGTGCCAGCAGCGGCTCCGGGACAGGGCCCTACGAGCAGTACTTC.

This clonotype was counted between two and nine times. The chain uses TRBV20-1 and TRBJ1-2; TRBD1 is a possible D gene (6 bases). Trimming took 1 base from V and 5 from J, leaving 14 bases between them. The germline V gene encodes CDR1 DFQATT and CDR2 SNEGSKA (reference sequence). The CDR3 contains 14 residues. As DNA, the CDR3 is TGCAGTGCTAGAGGGGGGACACAGTCTTATGGCTACACCTTC. Protein: CSARGGTQSYGYTF.

V gene TRBV24-1 combines with J gene TRBJ1-1; TRBD1 matches at 7 bases. The V and J ends lost 7 bases and 4 bases, in that order; junction bases with no gene match: 5. The CDR3 loop spans 13 amino acids. CDR1 is KGHDR, CDR2 SFDVKD, per germline. The CDR3 is CATSEQGSTEAFF. The DNA for the CDR3 is TGTGCCACCAGCGAACAGGGGTCCACTGAAGCTTTCTTT.

The table lists this clonotype with a few counts. V and J are TRBV27 and TRBJ1-6; D uncertain. The CDR3 consists of 16 residues. Trimming pared 0 bases from V and 8 bases from J, leaving 14 bases between. Germline CDR1 MNHEY, CDR2 SMNVEV (reference sequence). CDR3 residues: CASSLSRSSVYSPLHF. DNA for the CDR3: TGTGCCAGCAGTTTATCGAGGAGTTCCGTCTATTCACCCCTCCACTTT.

This clonotype was observed a handful of times. This sequence joins TRBV2 and TRBJ2-3, with unresolved D. V lost 2 bases, J lost 3 bases, and 15 bases lay in between. The CDR3 sequence is 16 residues long. CDR1 and CDR2 from the germline V gene are SNHLY and FYNNEI. Here the CDR3 reads CASSETKYSRTDTQYF. CDR3 nucleotides: TGTGCCAGCAGTGAAACAAAATACTCTAGAACAGATACGCAGTATTTT.